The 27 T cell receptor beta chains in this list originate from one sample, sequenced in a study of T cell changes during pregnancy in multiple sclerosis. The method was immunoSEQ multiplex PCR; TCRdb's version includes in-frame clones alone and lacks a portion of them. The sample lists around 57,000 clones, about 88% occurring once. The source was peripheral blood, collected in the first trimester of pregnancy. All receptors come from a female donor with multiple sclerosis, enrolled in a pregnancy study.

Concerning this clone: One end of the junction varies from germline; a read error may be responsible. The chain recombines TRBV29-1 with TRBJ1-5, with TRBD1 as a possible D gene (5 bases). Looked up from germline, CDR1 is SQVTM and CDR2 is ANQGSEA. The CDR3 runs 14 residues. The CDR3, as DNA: TGCAGCGTAGAAGCAGGGAACTCAGGTCAGCCCCAGCATTTT. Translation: CSVEAGNSGQPQHF.

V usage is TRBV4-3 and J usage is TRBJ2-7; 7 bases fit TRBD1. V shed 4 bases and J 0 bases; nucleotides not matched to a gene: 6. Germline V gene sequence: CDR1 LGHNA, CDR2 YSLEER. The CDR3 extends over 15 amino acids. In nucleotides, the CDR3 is TGCGCCAGCAGCCGGGGACAGCACTTCTCCTACGAGCAGTACTTC. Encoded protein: CASSRGQHFSYEQYF.

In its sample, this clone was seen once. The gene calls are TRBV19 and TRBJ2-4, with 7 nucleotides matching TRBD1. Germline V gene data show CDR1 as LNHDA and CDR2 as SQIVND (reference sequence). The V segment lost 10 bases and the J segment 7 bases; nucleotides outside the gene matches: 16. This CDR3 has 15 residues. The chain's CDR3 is CATHRGSRLVNIQYF. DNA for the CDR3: TGTGCCACTCACAGGGGCTCCCGCCTGGTGAACATTCAGTACTTC. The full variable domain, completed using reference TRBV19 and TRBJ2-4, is DGGITQSPKYLFRKEGQNVTLSCEQNLNHDAMYWYRQDPGQGLRLIYYSQIVNDFQKGDIAEGYSVSREKKESFPLTVTSAQKNPTAFYLCATHRGSRLVNIQYFGAGTRLSVL.

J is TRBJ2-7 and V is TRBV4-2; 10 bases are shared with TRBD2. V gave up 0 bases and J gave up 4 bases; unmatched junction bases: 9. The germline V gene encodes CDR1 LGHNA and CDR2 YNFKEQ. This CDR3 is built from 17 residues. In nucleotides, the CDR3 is TGTGCCAGCAGCCAAGAAGGGGCTAGCGGGAGATCTTACGAGCAGTACTTC. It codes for CASSQEGASGRSYEQYF.

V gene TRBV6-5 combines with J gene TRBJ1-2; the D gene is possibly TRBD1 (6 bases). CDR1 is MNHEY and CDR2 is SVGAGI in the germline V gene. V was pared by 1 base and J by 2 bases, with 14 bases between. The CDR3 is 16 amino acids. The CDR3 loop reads CASSYFGGGPNYGYTF. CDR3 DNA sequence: TGTGCCAGCAGTTACTTTGGGGGCGGTCCCAACTATGGCTACACCTTC.

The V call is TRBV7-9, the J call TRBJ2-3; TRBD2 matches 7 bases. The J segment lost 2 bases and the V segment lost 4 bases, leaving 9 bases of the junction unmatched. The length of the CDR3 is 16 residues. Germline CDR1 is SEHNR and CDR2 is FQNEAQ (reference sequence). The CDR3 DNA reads TGTGCCAGCAGCTCCCCCCCTAGCGGACCCACAGATACGCAGTATTTT. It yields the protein CASSSPPSGPTDTQYF. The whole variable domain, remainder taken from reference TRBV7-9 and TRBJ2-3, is DTGVSQNPRHKITKRGQNVTFRCDPISEHNRLYWYRQTLGQGPEFLTYFQNEAQLEKSRLLSDRFSAERPKGSFSTLEIQRTEQGDSAMYLCASSSPPSGPTDTQYFGPGTRLTVL.

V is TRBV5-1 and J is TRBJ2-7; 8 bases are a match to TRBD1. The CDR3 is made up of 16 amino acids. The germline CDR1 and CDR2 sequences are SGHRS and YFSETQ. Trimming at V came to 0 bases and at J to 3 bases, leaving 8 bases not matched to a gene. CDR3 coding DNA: TGCGCCAGCAGCTTGGGGGGGACAGGAACAGGCTACGAGCAGTACTTC. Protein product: CASSLGGTGTGYEQYF. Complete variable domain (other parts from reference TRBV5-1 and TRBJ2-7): KAGVTQTPRYLIKTRGQQVTLSCSPISGHRSVSWYQQTPGQGLQFLFEYFSETQRNKGNFPGRFSGRQFSNSRSEMNVSTLELGDSALYLCASSLGGTGTGYEQYFGPGTRLTVT.

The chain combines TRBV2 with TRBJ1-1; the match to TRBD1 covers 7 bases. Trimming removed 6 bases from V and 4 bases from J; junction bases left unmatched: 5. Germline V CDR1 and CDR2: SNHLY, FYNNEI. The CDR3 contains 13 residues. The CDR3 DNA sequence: TGTGCCAGCAGGTACAGGGGTGGCACTGAAGCTTTCTTT. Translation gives CASRYRGGTEAFF. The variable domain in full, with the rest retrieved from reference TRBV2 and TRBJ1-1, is EPEVTQTPSHQVTQMGQEVILRCVPISNHLYFYWYRQILGQKVEFLVSFYNNEISEKSEIFDDQFSVERPDGSNFTLKIRSTKLEDSAMYFCASRYRGGTEAFFGQGTRLTVV.

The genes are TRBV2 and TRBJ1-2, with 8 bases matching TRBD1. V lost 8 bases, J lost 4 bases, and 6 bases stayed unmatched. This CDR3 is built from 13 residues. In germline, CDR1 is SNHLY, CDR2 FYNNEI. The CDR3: CASRQGTLYGYTF. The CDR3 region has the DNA TGTGCCAGCCGACAGGGGACCCTCTATGGCTACACCTTC.

Here the CDR3 DNA reads TGTGCCAGCAGCTCCCAGGCTGGACACACCTACGAGCAGTACTTC. Translated: CASSSQAGHTYEQYF. The V gene is TRBV7-6, the J gene TRBJ2-7; TRBD1 is a possible D gene (5 bases). There are 15 residues in the CDR3. V was clipped by 4 bases and J by 2 bases, with 15 bases between them. CDR1 is SGHVS and CDR2 is FNYEAQ in the germline V gene.

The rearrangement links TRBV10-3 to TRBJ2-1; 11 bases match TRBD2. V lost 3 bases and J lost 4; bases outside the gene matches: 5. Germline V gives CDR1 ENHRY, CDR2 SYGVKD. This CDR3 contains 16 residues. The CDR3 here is CAISDLAGGTYNEQFF. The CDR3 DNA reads TGTGCCATCAGTGACCTAGCGGGGGGAACTTACAATGAGCAGTTCTTC.

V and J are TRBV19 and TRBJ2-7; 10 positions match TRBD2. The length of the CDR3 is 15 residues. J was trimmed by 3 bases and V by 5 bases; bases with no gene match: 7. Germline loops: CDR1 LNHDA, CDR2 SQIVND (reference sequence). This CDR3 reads CASSFRTSGIYEQYF. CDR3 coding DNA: TGTGCCAGTAGTTTCCGGACTAGCGGTATCTACGAGCAGTACTTC. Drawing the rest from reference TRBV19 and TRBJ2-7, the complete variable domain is DGGITQSPKYLFRKEGQNVTLSCEQNLNHDAMYWYRQDPGQGLRLIYYSQIVNDFQKGDIAEGYSVSREKKESFPLTVTSAQKNPTAFYLCASSFRTSGIYEQYFGPGTRLTVT.

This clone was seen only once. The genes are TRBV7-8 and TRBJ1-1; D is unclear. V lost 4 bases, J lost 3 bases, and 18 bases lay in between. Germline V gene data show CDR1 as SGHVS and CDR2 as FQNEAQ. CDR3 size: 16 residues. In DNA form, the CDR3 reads TGTGCCAGCAGCTCGTCCGGGATCCCCGTTTACACTGAAGCTTTCTTT. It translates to CASSSSGIPVYTEAFF.

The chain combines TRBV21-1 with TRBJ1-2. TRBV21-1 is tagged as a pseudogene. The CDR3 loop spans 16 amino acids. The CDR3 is CASSKRGGDPTNGYTF. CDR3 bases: TGTGCCAGCAGCAAAAGGGGAGGAGATCCAACTAATGGCTACACCTTC.

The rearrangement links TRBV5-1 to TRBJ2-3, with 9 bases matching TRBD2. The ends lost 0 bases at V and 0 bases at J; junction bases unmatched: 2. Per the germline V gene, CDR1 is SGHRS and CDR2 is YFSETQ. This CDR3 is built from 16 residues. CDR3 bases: TGCGCCAGCAGCTTGGGACTAGCGGCAAGCACAGATACGCAGTATTTT. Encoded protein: CASSLGLAASTDTQYF.

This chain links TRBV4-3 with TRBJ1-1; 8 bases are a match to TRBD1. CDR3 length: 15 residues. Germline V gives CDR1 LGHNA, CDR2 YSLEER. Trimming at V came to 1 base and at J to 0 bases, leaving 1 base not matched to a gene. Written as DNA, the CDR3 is TGCGCCAGCAGCCAAGGACAGGGGCTGAACACTGAAGCTTTCTTT. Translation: CASSQGQGLNTEAFF.

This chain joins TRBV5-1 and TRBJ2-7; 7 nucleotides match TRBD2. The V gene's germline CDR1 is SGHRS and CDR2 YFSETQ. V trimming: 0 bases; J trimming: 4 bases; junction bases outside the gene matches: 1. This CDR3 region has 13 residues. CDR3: CASSLGEGYEQYF. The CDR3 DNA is TGCGCCAGCAGCTTGGGGGAGGGATACGAGCAGTACTTC.

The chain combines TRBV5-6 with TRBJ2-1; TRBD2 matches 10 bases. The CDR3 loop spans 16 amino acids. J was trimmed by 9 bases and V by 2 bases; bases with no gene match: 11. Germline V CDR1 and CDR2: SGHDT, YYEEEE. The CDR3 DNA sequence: TGTGCCAGCAGCTTTCTAGCGGGAGCCGTCTTCATTGAGCAGTTCTTC. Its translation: CASSFLAGAVFIEQFF.

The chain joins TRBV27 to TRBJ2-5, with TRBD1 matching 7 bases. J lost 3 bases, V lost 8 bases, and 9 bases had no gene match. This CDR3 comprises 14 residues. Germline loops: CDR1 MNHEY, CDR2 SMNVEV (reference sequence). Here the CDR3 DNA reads TGTGCCAGCGGGACAGAGGGTTTTGAAGAGACCCAGTACTTC. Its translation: CASGTEGFEETQYF.

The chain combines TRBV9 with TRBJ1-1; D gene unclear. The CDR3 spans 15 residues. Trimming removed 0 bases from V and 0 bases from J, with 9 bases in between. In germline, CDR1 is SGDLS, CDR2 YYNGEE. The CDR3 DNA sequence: TGTGCCAGCAGCGTAGAAATAGTAATGAACACTGAAGCTTTCTTT. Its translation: CASSVEIVMNTEAFF.

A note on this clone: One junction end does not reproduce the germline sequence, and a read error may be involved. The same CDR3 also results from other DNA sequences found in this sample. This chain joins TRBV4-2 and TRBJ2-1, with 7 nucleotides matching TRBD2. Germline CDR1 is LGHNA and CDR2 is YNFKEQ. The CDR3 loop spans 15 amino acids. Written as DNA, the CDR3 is TGTGCCAGCAGTTACGGGGGGAGCTCCTACAATGAACAGTTCTTC. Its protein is CASSYGGSSYNEQFF.

The CDR3 DNA reads TGTGCCATCAGTGAGGACCAGGGTCCTAGCAATCAGCCCCAGCATTTT. As protein: CAISEDQGPSNQPQHF. V and J are TRBV10-3 and TRBJ1-5; D may be TRBD1 (5 bases). The CDR3 sequence is 16 residues long. V was trimmed by 2 bases and J by 0 bases, leaving 11 bases between them. Per germline, CDR1 ENHRY and CDR2 SYGVKD.

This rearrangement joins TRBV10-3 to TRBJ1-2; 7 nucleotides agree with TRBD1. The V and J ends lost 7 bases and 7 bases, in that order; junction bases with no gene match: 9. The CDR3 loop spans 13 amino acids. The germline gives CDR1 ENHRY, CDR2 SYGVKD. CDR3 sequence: CAITPGTVPGYTF. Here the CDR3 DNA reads TGTGCCATCACCCCCGGGACAGTCCCTGGCTACACCTTC.

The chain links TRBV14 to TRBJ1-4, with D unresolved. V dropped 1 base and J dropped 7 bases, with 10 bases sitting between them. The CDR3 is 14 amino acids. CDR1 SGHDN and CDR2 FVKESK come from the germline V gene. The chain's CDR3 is CASSQGRWLEKLFF. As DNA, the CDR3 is TGTGCCAGCAGCCAAGGCAGGTGGCTTGAAAAACTGTTTTTT.

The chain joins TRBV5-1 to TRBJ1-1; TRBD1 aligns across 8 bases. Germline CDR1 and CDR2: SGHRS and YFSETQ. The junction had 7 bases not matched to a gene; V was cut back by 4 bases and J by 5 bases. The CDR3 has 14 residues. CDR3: CASSAWTGKTEAFF. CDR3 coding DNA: TGCGCCAGCAGCGCCTGGACAGGGAAGACTGAAGCTTTCTTT.

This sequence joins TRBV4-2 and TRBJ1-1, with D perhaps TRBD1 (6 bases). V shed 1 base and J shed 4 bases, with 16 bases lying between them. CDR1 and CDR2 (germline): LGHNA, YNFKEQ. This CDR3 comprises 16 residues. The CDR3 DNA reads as TGTGCCAGCAGCCAAGGGTTAGTACAGGGTCTCACTGAAGCTTTCTTT. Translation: CASSQGLVQGLTEAFF.

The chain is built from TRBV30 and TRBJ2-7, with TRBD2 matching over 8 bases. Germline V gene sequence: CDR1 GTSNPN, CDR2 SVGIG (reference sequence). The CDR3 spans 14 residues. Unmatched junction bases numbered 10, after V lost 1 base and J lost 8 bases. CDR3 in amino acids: CAWSDGRVSTKQYF. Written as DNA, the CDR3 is TGTGCCTGGAGTGACGGGAGGGTCTCTACAAAGCAGTACTTC.